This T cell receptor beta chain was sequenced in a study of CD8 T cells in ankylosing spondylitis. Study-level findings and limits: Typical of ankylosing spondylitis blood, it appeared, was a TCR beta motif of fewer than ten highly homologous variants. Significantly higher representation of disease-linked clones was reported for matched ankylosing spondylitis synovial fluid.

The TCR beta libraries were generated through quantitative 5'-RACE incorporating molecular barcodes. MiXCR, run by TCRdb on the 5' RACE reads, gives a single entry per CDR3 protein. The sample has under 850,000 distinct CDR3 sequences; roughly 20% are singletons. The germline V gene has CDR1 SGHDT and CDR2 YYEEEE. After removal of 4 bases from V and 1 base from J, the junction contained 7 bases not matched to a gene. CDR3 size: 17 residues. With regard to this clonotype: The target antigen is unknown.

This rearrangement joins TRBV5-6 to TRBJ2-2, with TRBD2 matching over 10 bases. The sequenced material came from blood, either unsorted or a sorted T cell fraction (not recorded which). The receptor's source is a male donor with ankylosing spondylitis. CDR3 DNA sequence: TGTGCCAGCAGCACTGGACTAGCGGTACTGAACACCGGGGAGCTGTTTTTT. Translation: CASSTGLAVLNTGELFF.